The entry below gives a single T cell receptor (beta chain) sequence along with its context. CDR1 is SGHAT and CDR2 is FQNNGV in the germline V gene. This CDR3 has 16 residues. TRB was amplified by touch-down multiplex PCR, primer pools A and B combined. TCRdb re-called the multiplex PCR reads, yielding one record per CDR3 amino acid sequence without DNA. The table for this sample gives about 5,000 distinct CDR3 sequences. This entry comes from a study of T cell clusters in autoimmune cytopenias. Each sample's input was 200 to 250 ng genomic DNA, 38,000 or so genome equivalents. The sample was also linked to a second study, of T cell repertoires in aging, cancer and after chemotherapy. As that study records: Untreated cancer patients had significantly lower blood TCR diversity than age-matched healthy donors.

The clonotype originates from a human donor in good health. The sample was peripheral blood. The V gene is TRBV11-2, the J gene TRBJ2-4; as DNA is missing, the TRBD1 call by TCRdb cannot be tested. CDR3 protein: CASSPGQRLAKNIQYF.